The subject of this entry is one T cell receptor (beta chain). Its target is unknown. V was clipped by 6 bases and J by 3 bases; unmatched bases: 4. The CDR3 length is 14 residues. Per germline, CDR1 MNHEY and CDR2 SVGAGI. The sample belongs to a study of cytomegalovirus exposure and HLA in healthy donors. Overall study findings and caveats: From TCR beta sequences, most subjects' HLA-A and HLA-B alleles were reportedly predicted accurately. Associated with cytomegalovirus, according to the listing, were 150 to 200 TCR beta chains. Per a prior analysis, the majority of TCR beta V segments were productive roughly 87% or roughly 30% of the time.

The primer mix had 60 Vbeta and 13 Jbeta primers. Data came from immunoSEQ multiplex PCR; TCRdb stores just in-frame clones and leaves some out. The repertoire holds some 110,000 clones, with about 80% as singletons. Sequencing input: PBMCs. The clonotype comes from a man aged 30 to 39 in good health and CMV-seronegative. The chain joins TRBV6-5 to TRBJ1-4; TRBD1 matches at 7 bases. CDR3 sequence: CASRTGQSNEKLFF. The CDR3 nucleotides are TGTGCCAGCAGGACGGGACAGTCTAATGAAAAACTGTTTTTT.